This T cell receptor (beta chain) was documented in a study of prognosis after radiotherapy for stage I lung cancer. Study information: The patient group consisted of 10 to 15 men and over five women whose ages spanned about 53 to 95, median roughly 70 years. Radiotherapy: SBRT, 3 to 5 fractions, biologically effective dose at least 100 Gy.

Collection of peripheral blood, in a volume of about 5.4 milliliters, was performed at each of two time points. Germline V lookup: CDR1 LNHDA, CDR2 SQIVND (reference sequence). V was shortened by 1 base and J by 6 bases, with 13 bases between the two germline ends. This CDR3 spans 15 amino acids. As concerns this clonotype: What it binds is unknown.

Template was genomic DNA; TCR beta CDR3 amplified in two multiplex PCR rounds. During first-round PCR, primers specific to each TRBV and TRBJ gene were used. TCRdb itself ran the multiplex PCR reads through MiXCR, one entry per CDR3 protein. The data hold 10,000 to 15,000 distinct CDR3 sequences, with approximately 40% observed a single time. Regarding the study as a whole: Patients who went on to get distant metastases had lower Shannon entropy after stereotactic body radiation therapy.

This TCR was sampled from a donor aged 50 or older with non-small cell lung cancer. The sequencing here drew on PBMCs, taken before or after stereotactic body radiation therapy (not recorded which). The chain employs TRBV19 and TRBJ1-5, with D hard to call. The CDR3 is CASSIASTLGQPQHF. CDR3 nucleotide sequence: TGTGCCAGTAGTATAGCCTCGACATTGGGTCAGCCCCAGCATTTT.